A selection of T cell receptor beta chains follows, all from one sample in a study of cytomegalovirus exposure and HLA in healthy donors. Repertoires were generated with immunoSEQ multiplex PCR, while TCRdb's copy carries only in-frame clones and drops some. The repertoire holds over 90,000 clones, with roughly four fifths as singletons. The sequencing input was PBMCs. The receptors shown here come from a man aged 35 to 55 in good health and CMV-seropositive. The CDR3 runs from the conserved cysteine through the conserved F or W. The D gene is left open where the match is weak. Clone size is not always given. Where it is, it says once, few, many or a class for expanded clones.

size: NA; V: TRBV2; D: NA; J: TRBJ2-5; CDR3: CASSTIGSLETQYF; DNA: TGTGCCAGCAGCACGATCGGGTCCCTGGAGACCCAGTACTTC
size: NA; V: TRBV5-1; D: NA; J: TRBJ2-5; CDR3: CASSVEETQYF; DNA: TGCGCCAGCAGCGTAGAAGAGACCCAGTACTTC
size: NA; V: TRBV18; D: TRBD1; J: TRBJ2-5; CDR3: CASTLTGTGYQETQYF; DNA: TGTGCCAGCACGTTGACCGGGACAGGGTACCAAGAGACCCAGTACTTC
size: NA; V: TRBV9; D: TRBD2; J: TRBJ2-3; CDR3: CASSRQASGSSTDTQYF; DNA: TGTGCCAGCAGCAGACAGGCTAGCGGGTCTAGCACAGATACGCAGTATTTT
size: NA; V: TRBV25-1; D: NA; J: TRBJ1-3; CDR3: CATTQGTGNTIYF; DNA: TGTGCCACCACCCAGGGGACTGGAAACACCATATATTTT
size: NA; V: TRBV5-4; D: NA; J: TRBJ1-1; CDR3: CASSGVFNTEAFF; DNA: TGTGCCAGTTCAGGGGTCTTTAACACTGAAGCTTTCTTT
size: NA; V: TRBV5-1; D: TRBD1; J: TRBJ1-1; CDR3: CASSTSQGADTEAFF; DNA: TGCGCCAGCAGCACAAGCCAGGGGGCTGATACTGAAGCTTTCTTT
size: NA; V: TRBV7-9; D: NA; J: TRBJ1-5; CDR3: CASSSNRTRVMVQPQHF; DNA: TGTGCCAGCAGCTCGAACAGGACCCGGGTCATGGTTCAGCCCCAGCATTTT
size: NA; V: TRBV5-1; D: NA; J: TRBJ2-3; CDR3: CASGSQGTDTQYF; DNA: TGCGCCAGCGGTAGTCAGGGCACAGATACGCAGTATTTT
size: NA; V: TRBV30; D: TRBD1; J: TRBJ1-2; CDR3: CAWSPPPGQGAHGYTF; DNA: TGTGCCTGGAGTCCGCCCCCGGGACAGGGGGCTCATGGCTACACCTTC
size: NA; V: TRBV21-1; D: NA; J: TRBJ1-5; CDR3: CASSLNQPQHF; DNA: TGTGCCAGCAGCCTTAATCAGCCCCAGCATTTT
size: NA; V: TRBV7-9; D: NA; J: TRBJ2-6; CDR3: CSSRFAELGANVLTF; DNA: TGTTCCAGCCGCTTCGCGGAGTTGGGGGCCAACGTCCTGACTTTC
size: NA; V: TRBV10-3; D: NA; J: TRBJ2-5; CDR3: CAIGRQVEETQYF; DNA: TGTGCCATCGGACGACAGGTGGAAGAGACCCAGTACTTC
size: NA; V: TRBV6-4; D: TRBD1; J: TRBJ1-2; CDR3: CASSDSRQGVLGGYTF; DNA: TGTGCCAGCAGTGACTCCCGACAGGGGGTATTGGGGGGCTACACCTTC
size: NA; V: TRBV7-3; D: NA; J: TRBJ1-1; CDR3: CASSLIRGNGRILMNTEAFF; DNA: TGTGCCAGCAGCTTAATTAGGGGAAATGGGAGGATTCTAATGAACACTGAAGCTTTCTTT
size: NA; V: TRBV4-1; D: NA; J: TRBJ1-2; CDR3: CASSQGVGPNYGYTF; DNA: TGCGCCAGCAGCCAAGGGGTGGGCCCCAACTATGGCTACACCTTC
size: NA; V: TRBV5-1; D: NA; J: TRBJ1-1; CDR3: CASSLAGGNTEAFF; DNA: TGCGCCAGCAGCTTGGCCGGAGGGAACACTGAAGCTTTCTTT
size: NA; V: TRBV7-6; D: TRBD1; J: TRBJ1-2; CDR3: CASSEGTGGYGYTF; DNA: TGTGCCAGCAGCGAAGGGACAGGGGGTTATGGCTACACCTTC
size: NA; V: TRBV6-6; D: NA; J: TRBJ2-7; CDR3: CASRIGTPYEQYF; DNA: TGTGCCAGCAGAATCGGGACACCTTACGAGCAGTACTTC
size: NA; V: TRBV5-4; D: NA; J: TRBJ2-2; CDR3: CASSLGVRGTGELFF; DNA: TGTGCCAGCAGCTTGGGGGTCCGGGGGACCGGGGAGCTGTTTTTT
size: NA; V: TRBV29-1; D: NA; J: TRBJ1-1; CDR3: CSVRNTEAFF; DNA: TGCAGCGTTCGGAACACTGAAGCTTTCTTT
size: once; V: TRBV6-1; D: NA; J: TRBJ1-2; CDR3: CASSGSVFYGYTF; DNA: TGTGCCAGCAGTGGGTCAGTCTTCTATGGCTACACCTTC
size: NA; V: TRBV5-1; D: NA; J: TRBJ2-3; CDR3: CASSLATMTSTDTQYF; DNA: TGCGCCAGCAGCTTGGCCACAATGACTAGCACAGATACGCAGTATTTT
size: NA; V: TRBV5-4; D: TRBD1; J: TRBJ1-2; CDR3: CASSLPTGASYGYTF; DNA: TGTGCCAGCAGCTTACCGACAGGGGCCAGCTATGGCTACACCTTC
size: NA; V: TRBV7-2; D: NA; J: TRBJ2-7; CDR3: CACGLENLGLDFYEQYF; DNA: TGTGCCTGTGGCTTAGAGAATCTGGGCCTGGATTTCTACGAGCAGTACTTC
size: few; V: TRBV6-1; D: TRBD2; J: TRBJ2-7; CDR3: CASSVSGGLYEQYF; DNA: TGTGCCAGCAGTGTGAGCGGGGGGCTCTACGAGCAGTACTTC
size: once; V: TRBV5-4; D: TRBD1; J: TRBJ2-1; CDR3: CASSLEGAQRNEQFF; DNA: TGTGCCAGCAGCTTGGAGGGGGCTCAGCGGAATGAGCAGTTCTTC
size: once; V: TRBV7-9; D: NA; J: TRBJ2-7; CDR3: CASSFHGVTFSYEQYF; DNA: TGTGCCAGCAGCTTCCACGGGGTCACTTTTTCCTACGAGCAGTACTTC
size: NA; V: TRBV28; D: TRBD2; J: TRBJ2-7; CDR3: CASSLWAGANSYEQYF; DNA: TGTGCCAGCAGTTTATGGGCGGGAGCCAACTCCTACGAGCAGTACTTC
size: NA; V: TRBV7-8; D: NA; J: TRBJ2-1; CDR3: CASSQLGGTNEQFF; DNA: TGTGCCAGCAGCCAGTTGGGTGGGACAAATGAGCAGTTCTTC
size: NA; V: TRBV30; D: TRBD1; J: TRBJ2-7; CDR3: CAGMTGEAYEQYF; DNA: TGTGCCGGAATGACAGGGGAGGCCTACGAGCAGTACTTC
size: NA; V: TRBV19; D: TRBD1; J: TRBJ1-5; CDR3: CASSIRGHQPQHF; DNA: TGTGCCAGTAGTATTAGGGGGCATCAGCCCCAGCATTTT
size: NA; V: TRBV28; D: TRBD2; J: TRBJ2-2; CDR3: CASVLSGGTGELFF; DNA: TGTGCCAGCGTTCTCTCGGGGGGCACCGGGGAGCTGTTTTTT
size: NA; V: TRBV2; D: TRBD1; J: TRBJ1-6; CDR3: CASSFSRTGVGSPLHF; DNA: TGTGCCAGCAGTTTTTCTCGGACAGGGGTAGGGTCACCCCTCCACTTT
size: NA; V: TRBV28; D: NA; J: TRBJ2-7; CDR3: CASSLTAYEQYF; DNA: TGTGCCAGCAGTTTAACGGCCTACGAGCAGTACTTC
size: NA; V: TRBV30; D: NA; J: TRBJ2-7; CDR3: CAWSVKGASEQYF; DNA: TGTGCCTGGAGTGTAAAAGGGGCCTCCGAGCAGTACTTC
size: once; V: TRBV5-1; D: NA; J: TRBJ1-2; CDR3: CASSVSGNYGYTF; DNA: TGCGCCAGCAGCGTCTCCGGGAACTATGGCTACACCTTC
size: NA; V: TRBV4-1; D: TRBD1; J: TRBJ1-4; CDR3: CASTQTGYRGIEKLFF; DNA: TGCGCCAGCACCCAGACAGGGTATCGGGGGATTGAAAAACTGTTTTTT
size: NA; V: TRBV28; D: TRBD2; J: TRBJ2-7; CDR3: CASPPAASGRRDHEQYF; DNA: TGTGCCAGTCCGCCTGCGGCTAGCGGGCGGAGGGACCACGAGCAGTACTTC
size: NA; V: TRBV9; D: TRBD1; J: TRBJ1-2; CDR3: CASSVGQGTHYGYTF; DNA: TGTGCCAGCAGCGTAGGACAGGGGACGCACTATGGCTACACCTTC
size: NA; V: TRBV25-1; D: TRBD2; J: TRBJ2-7; CDR3: CARPKRGVRYEQYF; DNA: TGTGCCCGCCCTAAACGGGGGGTACGCTACGAGCAGTACTTC
size: NA; V: TRBV2; D: NA; J: TRBJ1-5; CDR3: CASSDSISNQPQHF; DNA: TGTGCCAGCTCAGACAGTATTAGCAATCAGCCCCAGCATTTT
size: NA; V: TRBV9; D: NA; J: TRBJ1-2; CDR3: CASSVVPPGGYGYTF; DNA: TGTGCCAGCAGCGTAGTCCCCCCAGGAGGCTATGGCTACACCTTC
size: NA; V: TRBV6-1; D: NA; J: TRBJ1-4; CDR3: CASRGGTGTNEKLFF; DNA: TGTGCCAGCCGCGGGGGAACCGGGACTAATGAAAAACTGTTTTTT
size: NA; V: TRBV18; D: NA; J: TRBJ1-5; CDR3: CASSPQGGNQPQHF; DNA: TGTGCCAGCTCACCACAGGGAGGCAATCAGCCCCAGCATTTT
size: few; V: TRBV5-1; D: TRBD1; J: TRBJ1-3; CDR3: CASSSTGSSGNTIYF; DNA: TGCGCCAGCAGCTCGACAGGGAGCTCTGGAAACACCATATATTTT
size: NA; V: TRBV7-8; D: NA; J: TRBJ1-5; CDR3: CASSLRWGEGNSNQPQHF; DNA: TGTGCCAGCAGCTTAAGGTGGGGGGAGGGGAATAGCAATCAGCCCCAGCATTTT
size: NA; V: TRBV5-1; D: NA; J: TRBJ1-4; CDR3: CASSENGGANEKLFF; DNA: TGCGCCAGCAGCGAAAACGGGGGGGCTAATGAAAAACTGTTTTTT
size: once; V: TRBV19; D: NA; J: TRBJ1-3; CDR3: CASRTTVLSGNTIYF; DNA: TGTGCCAGTAGGACGACAGTGCTCTCTGGAAACACCATATATTTT
size: NA; V: TRBV5-1; D: NA; J: TRBJ1-1; CDR3: CASSRGQMNTEAFF; DNA: TGCGCCAGCAGTCGAGGACAGATGAACACTGAAGCTTTCTTT
size: NA; V: TRBV2; D: NA; J: TRBJ2-5; CDR3: CASSATSAAQYF; DNA: TGTGCCAGCAGCGCGACTAGTGCGGCCCAGTACTTC
size: NA; V: TRBV11-2; D: TRBD1; J: TRBJ2-3; CDR3: CASSYGTGVRIDTQYF; DNA: TGTGCCAGCAGCTATGGGACAGGGGTACGAATAGATACGCAGTATTTT
size: NA; V: TRBV7-9; D: TRBD1; J: TRBJ1-1; CDR3: CASSRTGGDTEAFF; DNA: TGTGCCAGCAGCCGAACAGGGGGGGACACTGAAGCTTTCTTT
size: NA; V: TRBV9; D: NA; J: TRBJ2-5; CDR3: CASSARGQHQETQYF; DNA: TGTGCCAGCAGCGCGAGAGGACAGCACCAAGAGACCCAGTACTTC
size: few; V: TRBV25-1; D: NA; J: TRBJ1-1; CDR3: CASSEVREGAFF; DNA: TGTGCCAGCAGTGAAGTCAGGGAGGGAGCTTTCTTT
size: NA; V: TRBV29-1; D: NA; J: TRBJ2-1; CDR3: CSVEGESEQFF; DNA: TGCAGCGTTGAAGGTGAGAGTGAGCAGTTCTTC
size: NA; V: TRBV9; D: TRBD1; J: TRBJ1-6; CDR3: CASSVKFGQGDSPLHF; DNA: TGTGCCAGCAGCGTAAAGTTTGGACAGGGGGATTCACCCCTCCACTTT
size: NA; V: TRBV2; D: TRBD1; J: TRBJ2-2; CDR3: CASSRDRNTGELFF; DNA: TGTGCCAGCAGCCGGGACAGAAACACCGGGGAGCTGTTTTTT
size: few; V: TRBV2; D: TRBD1; J: TRBJ2-5; CDR3: CASSGDRVETQYF; DNA: TGTGCCAGCAGTGGCGACAGGGTTGAGACCCAGTACTTC
size: NA; V: TRBV7-7; D: NA; J: TRBJ2-7; CDR3: CASSSSHRGEQYF; DNA: TGTGCCAGCAGTTCCTCGCATAGAGGCGAGCAGTACTTC